This T cell receptor (beta chain) is from a study of T cell repertoires in cytomegalovirus infection. Across the study: In the study, CMV epitopes included recently identified HLA-C-restricted and well-studied HLA-B-restricted ones. Public signatures in TCR beta pointed to CMV infection and matching HLA type. Study results and limitations: The cumulative frequency of public TCR beta families distinguished individuals who carried CMV together with the relevant HLA. The ex vivo response was dominated by HLA-C-restricted CMV-specific TCR beta clonotypes.

Of note for this clonotype: Antigen specificity is unknown.

TCRdb re-called the reads with MiXCR, one entry per CDR3 protein. This table has approximately 1,000,000 distinct CDR3 sequences, around 30% appearing once. The clonotype comes from a human donor in good health (CMV status not recorded). Some clones in this sample may be carry-over from other donors' samples. This material consisted of cultured CD8+ T cells from PBMCs, taken from culture after CMV antigen stimulation.

In DNA form, the CDR3 reads TGTGCCAGCAGCTTCGTCGGACAGGGCAATCAGCCCCAGCATTTT. Its translation: CASSFVGQGNQPQHF. The chain has TRBV7-2 and TRBJ1-5, with 7 bases lining up with TRBD1. CDR1 is SGHTA, CDR2 FQGNSA, per germline. The CDR3 runs 15 residues. With V trimmed by 3 bases and J by 2 bases, 4 bases remained unmatched.